This TCR beta chain was sequenced during a study of naive CD8 T cells in extremely preterm neonates. Using immunoSEQ multiplex PCR, the repertoire was profiled, and TCRdb retains in-frame clones only, with some absent. This table holds fewer than 9,000 clones, roughly 98% found once. V lost 0 bases to trimming and J lost 0 bases, with 7 bases between them. Looked up from germline, CDR1 is SGHRS and CDR2 is YFSETQ. CDR3 length equals 15 residues. The receptor was isolated from a human donor in good health. The chain recombines TRBV5-1 with TRBJ2-1, with D unresolved. Sequencing used naive CD8+ T cells from blood. Written as DNA, the CDR3 is TGCGCCAGCAGCTTGGATTTAAACTCCTACAATGAGCAGTTCTTC. Its protein is CASSLDLNSYNEQFF.